This T cell receptor (beta chain) was retrieved from a study of CD8 T cells in Susac syndrome. As controls, healthy donors matched for age and sex were used. It was with random hexamers that roughly 0.45 to 1 ug RNA was reverse transcribed. Amplification of TCR beta CDR3 spanned 54 Vbeta and 13 Jbeta via immunoSEQ multiplex PCR. TCRdb re-called the immunoSEQ multiplex PCR reads with MiXCR, one entry per CDR3 protein. This table holds approximately 170,000 distinct CDR3 sequences, just over 90% found once. This clonotype was recorded only once. The CDR3 is 16 amino acids. The V gene's germline CDR1 is SGHTA and CDR2 FQGNSA. The germline V and J ends were trimmed by 0 bases and 1 base, with 13 bases remaining between them.

The specimen was CD4+ T cells from PBMCs. The clonotype was recovered from a human donor in good health. The chain is built from TRBV7-2 and TRBJ2-7; TRBD2 might be the D (6 bases). CDR3 coding DNA: TGTGCCAGCAGCTTAGCGCCTCGGGAGAGGTCCTACGAGCAGTACTTC. Its protein product is CASSLAPRERSYEQYF.